The entry that follows covers one T cell receptor (beta chain) sequence. Trimming took 1 base from V and 4 from J; bases not matched to a gene: 8. The germline V gene encodes CDR1 LNHDA and CDR2 SQIVND (reference sequence). The CDR3 has 17 amino acids. Primers: 60 Vbeta forward and 13 Jbeta reverse. The protocol was immunoSEQ multiplex PCR, while the TCRdb copy is restricted to in-frame clones and leaves out a portion. The sample includes 150,000 to 180,000 clones, over 65% seen only once; the top ten take around 4.1%. The record originates from a study of cytomegalovirus exposure and HLA in healthy donors.

This TCR was sampled from a woman aged 40 to 49 in good health and CMV-seronegative. V and J are TRBV19 and TRBJ2-4; 9 bases align to TRBD1. The sample comprised PBMCs. The CDR3: CASSIVPSGQGKNIQYF. In DNA, the CDR3 is TGTGCCAGTAGTATAGTCCCCTCGGGACAGGGAAAAAACATTCAGTACTTC.